The rows below give T cell receptor beta chains drawn from one sample of a study of blood T cell repertoires in COVID-19. Measured with immunoSEQ multiplex PCR; TCRdb has only the in-frame clones, and not every one. The table records approximately 160,000 clones, over 70% of them present only once. What was sequenced was peripheral blood. These receptor sequences come from a woman between 55 and 75 years old with acute or convalescent COVID-19. The CDR3 runs from the conserved cysteine through the conserved F or W. D genes are given only for firm matches. Part of the rows lack a size; the others show once, few, many or a class for expanded clones.

d_call j_call v_call cdr3_length clone_size cdr3_nt cdr3_aa
NA TRBJ1-2 TRBV14 15 NA TGTGCCAGCAGCCTCGGAGTCAAGGGGAACTATGGCTACACCTTC CASSLGVKGNYGYTF
TRBD2 TRBJ2-4 TRBV2 18 NA TGTGCCAGCAGTCCGACTAGCGGGGGGGCCGCGGCCAAAAACATTCAGTACTTC CASSPTSGGAAAKNIQYF
NA TRBJ2-5 TRBV9 14 NA TGTGCCAGCAGCGTAGGGGGCCCGCAAGAGACCCAGTACTTC CASSVGGPQETQYF
TRBD2 TRBJ2-1 TRBV5-6 15 NA TGTGCCAGCAGCTTCCCCTTTAGCGGGGGCGATGAGCAGTTCTTC CASSFPFSGGDEQFF
TRBD1 TRBJ1-1 TRBV5-1 16 NA TGCGCCAGCAGCCCAGACAGGGAGATCATGAACACTGAAGCTTTCTTT CASSPDREIMNTEAFF
TRBD1 TRBJ2-7 TRBV4-2 15 few TGTGCCAGCAGCCAGGCTGGAACAGGGGCCTACGAGCAGTACTTC CASSQAGTGAYEQYF
NA TRBJ1-5 TRBV5-8 14 NA TGTGCCAGCAGCTTGTCGGGGTCTTGGCAGCCCCAGCATTTT CASSLSGSWQPQHF
NA TRBJ2-5 TRBV19 12 NA TGTGCCAGTAGACAGGGGAGGGAGACCCAGTACTTC CASRQGRETQYF
TRBD1 TRBJ2-4 TRBV10-2 16 NA TGCGCCAGCAGCAGGGGACAGGGGCTAGCCAAAAACATTCAGTACTTC CASSRGQGLAKNIQYF
TRBD2 TRBJ2-6 TRBV19 17 NA TGTGCCAGTAGCCCCTTAGGGCGGGAGGCTGGGGCCAACGTCCTGACTTTC CASSPLGREAGANVLTF
NA TRBJ1-4 TRBV3-1/TRBV3-2 14 NA TGTGCCAGCAGCCGACGACAGAATAATGAAAAACTGTTTTTT CASSRRQNNEKLFF
NA TRBJ2-1 TRBV7-7 15 NA TGTGCTAGCAGCTTAGTACCGGGGTCCGGGGATGAGCAGTTCTTC CASSLVPGSGDEQFF
NA TRBJ2-3 TRBV2 12 NA TGTGCCAGCAGGAAAGAAGCTCCTACGCAGTATTTT CASRKEAPTQYF
TRBD1 TRBJ1-4 TRBV2 15 NA TGTGCCAGCAGTCCCACAGGGGGGTGGGGTGAAAAACTGTTTTTT CASSPTGGWGEKLFF
TRBD1 TRBJ1-4 TRBV2 14 few TGTGCCAGCAGTTACAGGGGCACTAATGAAAAACTGTTTTTT CASSYRGTNEKLFF
TRBD1 TRBJ1-5 TRBV3-1/TRBV3-2 14 once TGTGCCAGCAGCCACGGGACAGCCGGTCAGCCCCAGCATTTT CASSHGTAGQPQHF
TRBD1 TRBJ1-4 TRBV3-1/TRBV3-2 18 NA TGTGCCAGCAGCCAAGATCGAGGAAGGGGACAGGGACTGGAAAAACTGTTTTTT CASSQDRGRGQGLEKLFF
NA TRBJ1-1 TRBV25-1 13 NA TGTGCCAGCAGTGACAGGGTGAGCACTGAAGCTTTCTTT CASSDRVSTEAFF
NA TRBJ2-7 TRBV25-1 13 few TGTGCCAGCAATACCGGTCGTACCTACGAGCAGTACTTC CASNTGRTYEQYF
TRBD1 TRBJ2-7 TRBV6-5 16 NA TGTGCCAGCAGTTCCCCCTTCCGGCAGGGGGCGTACGAGCAGTACTTC CASSSPFRQGAYEQYF
NA TRBJ1-1 TRBV5-1 15 few TGCGCCAGCAGCCGTGGACGGGATCTTAACACTGAAGCTTTCTTT CASSRGRDLNTEAFF
NA TRBJ1-2 TRBV3-1/TRBV3-2 15 NA TGTGCCAGCAGCCAAGGGGTGAGGCAGGGATATGGCTACACCTTC CASSQGVRQGYGYTF
TRBD1 TRBJ2-7 TRBV7-2 14 NA TGTGCCAGCAGCCTACAGGGGGGATCCTACGAGCAGTACTTC CASSLQGGSYEQYF
TRBD1 TRBJ1-1 TRBV25-1 14 NA TGTGCCAGCAGTGGAACAGGGGGGAACACTGAAGCTTTCTTT CASSGTGGNTEAFF
TRBD1 TRBJ1-2 TRBV19 12 NA TGTGCCAGTAGTATCCGGCGACAGGGCATTTCCTTC CASSIRRQGISF
TRBD1 TRBJ1-2 TRBV19 15 NA TGTGCCAGTAGCCTCCAGGTACAGGGGATCTATGGCTACACCTTC CASSLQVQGIYGYTF
TRBD1 TRBJ1-6 TRBV19 14 NA TGTGCCAGTAGTATTGGACAGGGAAATTCACCCCTCCACTTT CASSIGQGNSPLHF
NA TRBJ1-2 TRBV7-3 17 NA TGTGCCAGCAGCCGACCAGGGGTAGGGGAAAAGGACTATGGCTACACCTTC CASSRPGVGEKDYGYTF
NA TRBJ1-2 TRBV11-2 15 NA TGTGCCAGCAGCTTAACAGGGTGGAGTGACTATGGCTACACCTTC CASSLTGWSDYGYTF
NA TRBJ1-1 TRBV7-6 20 NA TGTGCCAGCAGCTCACAACCAGGCGTCAGGGGAAGCCCATCGAACACTGAAGCTTTCTTT CASSSQPGVRGSPSNTEAFF
NA TRBJ1-4 TRBV5-1 14 NA TGCGCCAGCAGCTTGACAACAACTAATGAAAAACTGTTTTTT CASSLTTTNEKLFF
NA TRBJ1-1 TRBV5-1 18 NA TGCGCCAGCAGCTTGGCCGCGTCGGTAACTCGGAGTAACACTGAAGCTTTCTTT CASSLAASVTRSNTEAFF